Listed here are 30 T cell receptor beta chains from one sample, sequenced in a study of beta chain features in type 1 diabetes. Isolated RNA was reverse transcribed in full, so expressed TCRB transcripts were sequenced. The data were produced by immunoSEQ multiplex PCR, yet TCRdb's version contains in-frame clones alone and is incomplete. The table lists fewer than 350,000 clones, 8% of them singletons. The sequenced sample consisted of central memory CD4+ T cells from blood. Receptors were obtained from a woman between 18 and 30 years old in good health.

This clone was detected only a few times. The chain has TRBV7-7 and TRBJ2-5, with 11 bases identical to TRBD2. This CDR3 spans 17 amino acids. CDR1 SSHAT and CDR2 FNYEAQ come from the germline V gene (reference sequence). The CDR3 spells CASQRRLAGTYQETQYF. In nucleotides, the CDR3 is TGTGCTAGCCAAAGGAGACTAGCGGGAACGTACCAAGAGACCCAGTACTTC. Full variable domain (rest looked up from reference TRBV7-7 and TRBJ2-5): GAGVSQSPRYKVTKRGQDVTLRCDPISSHATLYWYQQALGQGPEFLTYFNYEAQPDKSGLPSDRFSAERPEGSISTLTIQRTEQRDSAMYRCASQRRLAGTYQETQYFGPGTRLLVL.

The CDR3 nucleotides read TGCAGCGTGCAAGGACAGATAGGCGATCAGCCCCAGCATTTT. Its translation: CSVQGQIGDQPQHF. V gene TRBV29-1 combines with J gene TRBJ1-5, with D possibly matching TRBD1 (6 bases). V lost 6 bases and J lost 5, with 17 bases in between. Germline CDR1 and CDR2: SQVTM and ANQGSEA. The length of the CDR3 is 14 residues.

This clone was seen more than once but under ten times. The chain carries TRBV5-4 and TRBJ1-6; 10 positions match TRBD1. V shed 4 bases, J shed 7 bases, and the junction held 8 bases outside the gene matches. Per germline, CDR1 SGHNT and CDR2 YYREEE (reference sequence). CDR3 length: 16 residues. The CDR3: CASSRNRDRGNSPLHF. The CDR3 DNA sequence: TGTGCCAGCAGCAGGAACCGGGACAGGGGCAATTCACCCCTCCACTTT.

Points on this clone: The same CDR3 arises from other DNA sequences in this sample as well. V is TRBV5-1 and J is TRBJ2-2; unclear D gene. Germline V gene lookup returns CDR1 SGHRS and CDR2 YFSETQ. The germline V and J ends were trimmed by 0 bases and 4 bases, with 4 bases remaining between them. This CDR3 region has 13 residues. DNA of the CDR3: TGCGCCAGCAGCTTGGCCAGCACCGGGGAGCTGTTTTTT. Translated, it gives CASSLASTGELFF.

This chain joins TRBV18 and TRBJ1-5, with a possible D match to TRBD1 (5 bases). The CDR3 consists of 13 residues. Germline V CDR1 and CDR2: KGHSH, LQKENI. V lost 3 bases, J lost 4 bases, and 7 bases lay in between. The CDR3 coding sequence is TGTGCCAGCTCACCCGACAGAAATCAGCCCCAGCATTTT. It is translated as CASSPDRNQPQHF.

Only a few counts were recorded for this clone. V gene TRBV7-9 combines with J gene TRBJ2-1; 7 nucleotides agree with TRBD1. V was pared by 11 bases and J by 4 bases, with 8 bases of the junction left unmatched. CDR1 is SEHNR and CDR2 is FQNEAQ in the germline V gene (reference sequence). This CDR3 is built from 13 residues. The CDR3 loop reads CAARQGGYNEQFF. The CDR3 region has the DNA TGTGCCGCTCGACAGGGCGGTTACAATGAGCAGTTCTTC.

There are many counts of this clone. The chain employs TRBV28 and TRBJ2-7, with a tentative D call TRBD1 (6 bases). Deletions cut 3 bases from V and 3 bases from J, with 12 bases between. Germline lookup yields CDR1 MDHEN and CDR2 SYDVKM. The CDR3 covers 14 residues. The CDR3 loop reads CASSFSGDLYEQYV. CDR3 DNA: TGTGCCAGCAGTTTCTCAGGGGACCTCTACGAGCAGTACGTC.

The V gene is TRBV29-1, the J gene TRBJ1-3; 7 positions match TRBD1. Germline CDR1 and CDR2: SQVTM and ANQGSEA. With 8 bases clipped from V and 5 bases from J, the junction kept 6 bases outside the gene matches. This CDR3 region has 12 residues. The CDR3 DNA reads as TGCAGCTCAAGGGACAGCCGAAACACCATATATTTT. As protein: CSSRDSRNTIYF.

The CDR3, as DNA: TGTGCCATCAGTGATAATCGGGGGGCGCAGACTGAAGCTTTCTTT. Residues: CAISDNRGAQTEAFF. The chain joins TRBV10-3 to TRBJ1-1, with D tentatively TRBD1 (6 bases). Germline V CDR1 and CDR2: ENHRY, SYGVKD. V was trimmed by 3 bases and J by 5 bases, leaving 16 bases between them. The CDR3 is 15 amino acids.

This clone appeared a few times. The gene calls are TRBV19 and TRBJ2-5, with D unclear. Trimming took 6 bases from V and 7 from J, leaving 15 bases between them. This CDR3 spans 13 amino acids. Germline V gene data show CDR1 as LNHDA and CDR2 as SQIVND (reference sequence). The CDR3 sequence is CASSPYLYRTQYF. Written as DNA, the CDR3 is TGTGCCAGTAGCCCTTACTTGTACCGGACCCAGTACTTC.

About this clone itself: This specimen includes other DNA sequences encoding the same CDR3. The chain links TRBV9 to TRBJ2-1; possibly TRBD1 for D (6 bases). This CDR3 region has 13 residues. CDR1 is SGDLS, CDR2 YYNGEE, per germline. V was shortened by 3 bases and J by 7 bases, with 11 bases between the two germline ends. As DNA, the CDR3 is TGTGCCAGCAGCGCGACAGGCCAAAATGAGCAGTTCTTC. This codes for CASSATGQNEQFF.

The chain uses TRBV7-8 and TRBJ2-1, with 8 bases lining up with TRBD2. The CDR3 totals 14 residues. The trim removed 2 bases at V and 9 bases at J, leaving 6 bases unmatched. CDR1 SGHVS and CDR2 FQNEAQ come from the germline V gene. The CDR3, as DNA: TGTGCCAGCAGCTTATTCGGGAGGGCCGGTGAGCAGTTCTTC. This translates into CASSLFGRAGEQFF. Looking up the rest from reference TRBV7-8 and TRBJ2-1 gives the full variable domain: GAGVSQSPRYKVAKRGQDVALRCDPISGHVSLFWYQQALGQGPEFLTYFQNEAQLDKSGLPSDRFFAERPEGSVSTLKIQRTQQEDSAVYLCASSLFGRAGEQFFGPGTRLTVL.

The chain joins TRBV27 to TRBJ2-3, with D possibly matching TRBD2 (6 bases). CDR1 is MNHEY, CDR2 SMNVEV, per germline (reference sequence). Trimming shortened V by 6 bases and J by 9 bases, and 16 bases separated the two germline ends. The CDR3 is made up of 13 amino acids. The CDR3 coding sequence is TGTGCCAGCAGGCGTGGGGGGTTAGGGACGCAGTATTTT. Protein product: CASRRGGLGTQYF.

This clone was detected only a few times. The rearrangement uses TRBV4-1 and TRBJ2-7; 8 nucleotides align to TRBD1. Trimming cost V 4 bases and J 2 bases; bases outside gene matches: 4. The germline V gene encodes CDR1 MGHRA and CDR2 YSYEKL. The CDR3 runs to 14 residues. CDR3: CASSPGQGTYEQYV. CDR3 DNA: TGCGCCAGCAGCCCAGGACAGGGCACCTACGAGCAGTACGTC.

This clone was detected many times. V usage is TRBV25-1 and J usage is TRBJ1-1, with no clear D. The V gene lost 9 bases and the J gene lost 3 bases, with 11 bases spanning the gap. Germline lookup yields CDR1 MGHDK and CDR2 SYGVNS. CDR3 size: 12 residues. The DNA for the CDR3 is TGTGCCAGTCAAGGCCCTTACACTGAAGCTTTCTTT. Translation: CASQGPYTEAFF.

This clone was recorded a few times. Other DNA sequences in the sample encode the same CDR3. The V gene is TRBV5-1, the J gene TRBJ2-7, with 8 bases lining up with TRBD2. With 0 bases clipped from V and 3 bases from J, the junction kept 11 bases outside the gene matches. CDR3 length equals 17 residues. CDR1 and CDR2 (germline): SGHRS, YFSETQ. The DNA for the CDR3 is TGCGCCAGCAGCTTGGTGGGGCGGGGGGCATCTAGCTACGAGCAGTACTTC. The encoded protein is CASSLVGRGASSYEQYF.

This clone occurred a few times. The chain couples TRBV6-5 to TRBJ2-5; D is possibly TRBD2 (6 bases). Germline CDR1 and CDR2: MNHEY and SVGAGI. CDR3 length equals 14 residues. V was clipped by 0 bases and J by 3 bases, with 8 bases between them. The CDR3 sequence is CASSYSPGEETQYF. Written as DNA, the CDR3 is TGTGCCAGCAGTTACTCTCCGGGGGAAGAGACCCAGTACTTC.

The chain employs TRBV5-1 and TRBJ2-1, with 8 bases identical to TRBD2. The CDR3 has 16 amino acids. Germline V gene sequence: CDR1 SGHRS, CDR2 YFSETQ. Trimming cost V 2 bases and J 5 bases; bases outside gene matches: 9. In DNA form, the CDR3 reads TGCGCCAGCAGCTTCTCTAGGGGCGGGAGGAACAATGAGCAGTTCTTC. Residues: CASSFSRGGRNNEQFF.

The V call is TRBV6-5, the J call TRBJ2-7; possible D gene TRBD2, 6 bases. Deletions cut 6 bases from V and 0 bases from J, with 15 bases between. The germline V gene has CDR1 MNHEY and CDR2 SVGAGI. The CDR3 covers 15 residues. CDR3 sequence (DNA): TGTGCCAGCAGCCCTAGGGGACTCAGCTCCTACGAGCAGTACTTC. It yields the protein CASSPRGLSSYEQYF.

This clone came up many times. V gene TRBV18 combines with J gene TRBJ2-1; 7 nucleotides align to TRBD1. The germline V gene has CDR1 KGHSH and CDR2 LQKENI. V was clipped by 5 bases and J by 9 bases; unmatched bases: 7. This CDR3 contains 13 residues. CDR3 nucleotide sequence: TGTGCCAGCTCAACGGGACAGATGGGTGAGCAGTTCTTC. Its protein is CASSTGQMGEQFF.

This clone has more than one count but fewer than ten. This chain connects TRBV30 to TRBJ1-5; D is perhaps TRBD1 (6 bases). Trimming left V 0 bases short and J 5 bases short, with 14 bases between. The germline gives CDR1 GTSNPN, CDR2 SVGIG (reference sequence). The CDR3 contains 15 residues. The CDR3 region has the DNA TGTGCCTGGAGTGTACGGTCAGGGGCTCATCAGCCCCAGCATTTT. This gives the protein CAWSVRSGAHQPQHF.

The chain is built from TRBV7-6 and TRBJ2-1; tentatively, D is TRBD2 (6 bases). The CDR3 is 18 amino acids. In germline, CDR1 is SGHVS, CDR2 FNYEAQ. Trimming shortened V by 4 bases and J by 2 bases, and 21 bases separated the two germline ends. The CDR3 coding sequence is TGTGCCAGCAGCTCCCAGGTAGGGACTCTCAAACCCTACAATGAGCAGTTCTTC. This translates into CASSSQVGTLKPYNEQFF.

The chain is built from TRBV6-6 and TRBJ2-7; TRBD2 matches 8 bases. J was trimmed by 5 bases and V by 5 bases; bases with no gene match: 14. The CDR3 has 16 residues. From germline, CDR1 is MNHNY and CDR2 SVGAGI (reference sequence). This CDR3 reads CASSPRGVAGINEQYF. The DNA of the CDR3 is TGTGCCAGCAGTCCCCGTGGAGTAGCGGGGATCAACGAGCAGTACTTC.

Only a few counts were recorded for this clone. The chain uses TRBV7-2 and TRBJ2-3, with TRBD2 matching over 16 bases. Germline V gene lookup returns CDR1 SGHTA and CDR2 FQGNSA. The CDR3 consists of 19 residues. V was pared by 5 bases and J by 0 bases, with 8 bases of the junction left unmatched. This CDR3 reads CASSRGLAGGPVSTDTQYF. The CDR3 DNA reads TGTGCCAGCAGCCGGGGACTAGCGGGGGGGCCCGTTAGCACAGATACGCAGTATTTT.

V usage is TRBV6-5 and J usage is TRBJ1-3; weak D call: TRBD1 (5 bases). Trimming pared 0 bases from V and 0 bases from J, leaving 9 bases between. There are 16 residues in the CDR3. CDR1 MNHEY and CDR2 SVGAGI come from the germline V gene. CDR3 DNA: TGTGCCAGCAGTTACTCGGGAGGGGTCTCTGGAAACACCATATATTTT. Its protein product is CASSYSGGVSGNTIYF.

There are a few counts of this clone. The rearrangement uses TRBV7-9 and TRBJ2-3; no definite D call. Trimming removed 3 bases at V and 1 base at J, with 14 bases between. This CDR3 has 16 amino acids. Germline CDR1 SEHNR, CDR2 FQNEAQ (reference sequence). CDR3 region: CASSFVFTAGTDTQYF. In nucleotides, the CDR3 is TGTGCCAGCAGCTTCGTTTTCACCGCGGGCACAGATACGCAGTATTTT.

This clone was seen only a few times. The chain carries TRBV9 and TRBJ2-1; D is unclear. Germline CDR1 reads SGDLS; CDR2 reads YYNGEE. This CDR3 has 18 amino acids. Trimming pared 0 bases from V and 0 bases from J, leaving 16 bases between. CDR3 bases: TGTGCCAGCAGCGTAGGTGATGAGTTCGGGCGCTCCTACAATGAGCAGTTCTTC. Protein sequence: CASSVGDEFGRSYNEQFF.

The genes are TRBV7-6 and TRBJ2-3; D remains unclear. Per germline, CDR1 SGHVS and CDR2 FNYEAQ. The CDR3 extends over 15 amino acids. Between the trimmed V and J ends, which lost 5 bases and 4 bases, there was a span of 16 bases. The CDR3 protein is CASSRFQSRPDTQYF. CDR3 coding DNA: TGTGCCAGCAGCCGCTTCCAAAGTCGACCAGATACGCAGTATTTT.

This chain links TRBV27 with TRBJ1-1; tentative D call: TRBD1 (5 bases). Germline CDR1 and CDR2: MNHEY and SMNVEV (reference sequence). V was cut by 2 bases and J by 5 bases, with 12 bases left in between. The CDR3 is 14 amino acids. The CDR3 spells CASSLTRGGTEAFF. Here the CDR3 DNA reads TGTGCCAGCAGTTTAACAAGGGGAGGAACTGAAGCTTTCTTT.

The genes are TRBV6-9 and TRBJ1-1, with 9 bases matching TRBD1. Losses at the gene ends were 5 bases for V and 11 bases for J; bases not matched to a gene: 15. The CDR3 covers 15 residues. Looked up from germline, CDR1 is MNHGY and CDR2 is SVAAGI. The CDR3: CASSPGTGRSPEAFF. CDR3 in DNA: TGTGCCAGCAGTCCTGGGACAGGGAGGAGTCCGGAGGCTTTCTTT.